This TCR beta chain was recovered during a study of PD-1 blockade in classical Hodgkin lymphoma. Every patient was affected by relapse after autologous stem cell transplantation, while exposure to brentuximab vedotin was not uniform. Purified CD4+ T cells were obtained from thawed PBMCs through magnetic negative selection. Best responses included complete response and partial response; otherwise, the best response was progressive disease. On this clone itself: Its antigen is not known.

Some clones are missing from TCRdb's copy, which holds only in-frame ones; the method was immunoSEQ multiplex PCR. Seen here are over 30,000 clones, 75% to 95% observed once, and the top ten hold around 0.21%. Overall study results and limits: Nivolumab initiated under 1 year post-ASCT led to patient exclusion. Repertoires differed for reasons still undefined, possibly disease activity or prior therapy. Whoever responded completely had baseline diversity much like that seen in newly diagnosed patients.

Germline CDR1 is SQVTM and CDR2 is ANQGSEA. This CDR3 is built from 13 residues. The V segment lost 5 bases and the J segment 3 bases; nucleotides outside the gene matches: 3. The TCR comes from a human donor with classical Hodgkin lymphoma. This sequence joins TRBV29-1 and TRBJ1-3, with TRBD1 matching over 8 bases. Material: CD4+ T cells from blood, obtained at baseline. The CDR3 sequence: CSVRDRGGNTIYF. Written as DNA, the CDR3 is TGCAGCGTTCGTGACAGGGGTGGAAACACCATATATTTT.